A single sample is the source of the 7 T cell receptor beta chains below, sequenced in a study of STAT5B mutations in CD4+ large granular lymphocyte leukemia (dated by TCRdb to the early 2020s). Library preparation used the immunoSEQ multiplex PCR assay. Held by TCRdb, this immuneACCESS table contains in-frame sequences only and omits some clones. Under half of the omission traces to an unresolved V gene where checked; the cause of the rest is unknown. This sample has fewer than 30,000 clones in its table, and around 72% of those were observed once. The ten most abundant clones make up around 0.98% of the sample. The source material was CD4+ T cells from blood buffy coats. The receptors here all came from a human donor in good health.

The CDR3 loop reads CASRGQGAGYGYTF. Here the CDR3 DNA reads TGTGCCAGCAGAGGACAGGGGGCTGGATATGGCTACACCTTC. The rearrangement joins TRBV6-5 to TRBJ1-2; 11 bases are a match to TRBD1. Germline V gene data show CDR1 as MNHEY and CDR2 as SVGAGI. The CDR3 extends over 14 amino acids. V trimming: 6 bases; J trimming: 5 bases; junction bases outside the gene matches: 5.

V and J are TRBV14 and TRBJ1-1; D remains ambiguous. V was shortened by 4 bases and J by 3 bases, with 3 bases between the two germline ends. This CDR3 comprises 11 residues. CDR1 is SGHDN, CDR2 FVKESK, per germline. CDR3 sequence reads: CASSLHTEAFF. In DNA, the CDR3 is TGTGCCAGCAGCCTACACACTGAAGCTTTCTTT.

In its sample, this clone was seen a few times. The V gene is TRBV7-8, the J gene TRBJ1-1, with 7 bases lining up with TRBD1. After removal of 5 bases from V and 5 bases from J, the junction contained 8 bases not matched to a gene. The length of the CDR3 is 14 residues. In germline, CDR1 is SGHVS, CDR2 FQNEAQ. The DNA of the CDR3 is TGTGCCAGCAGCCCCCAACAGGGGAGAACTGAAGCTTTCTTT. Translated: CASSPQQGRTEAFF.

This clone was observed once. The chain combines TRBV28 with TRBJ1-4; no clear D gene. Trimming pared 5 bases from V and 5 bases from J, leaving 6 bases between. This CDR3 spans 12 amino acids. CDR1 MDHEN and CDR2 SYDVKM come from the germline V gene. CDR3 nucleotides: TGTGCCAGCAGTCTTCTAAATGAAAAACTGTTTTTT. This gives the protein CASSLLNEKLFF.

The J gene is TRBJ2-5, the V gene TRBV18, with TRBD2 matching 7 bases. Trimming removed 2 bases from V and 2 bases from J; junction bases left unmatched: 5. The length of the CDR3 is 15 residues. Germline V lookup: CDR1 KGHSH, CDR2 LQKENI. CDR3 amino acids: CASSPSLAEQETQYF. CDR3 nucleotide sequence: TGTGCCAGCTCACCAAGTCTAGCGGAGCAAGAGACCCAGTACTTC.

The rearrangement joins TRBV12-2 to TRBJ2-1; the DNA was not compared with TRBD2, the D call given in the table. TRBV12-2 is reported as a pseudogene. The CDR3 is 23 residues long. DNA of the CDR3: TGTGCAAGTCGCTTAGCAGGGTGTAGGCGACTAGCGGGAGGTGGGCCCCCCTACAATGAGCAGTTCTTC. This translates into CASRLAGCRRLAGGGPPYNEQFF.

The chain recombines TRBV5-1 with TRBJ2-7; D is uncertain. The CDR3 length is 14 residues. V lost 1 base and J 0 bases, leaving 8 bases between the germline ends. Germline CDR1 is SGHRS and CDR2 is YFSETQ. DNA of the CDR3: TGCGCCAGCAGCTTGATGGCCAGCTCCTACGAGCAGTACTTC. It codes for CASSLMASSYEQYF. Full variable domain (rest looked up from reference TRBV5-1 and TRBJ2-7): KAGVTQTPRYLIKTRGQQVTLSCSPISGHRSVSWYQQTPGQGLQFLFEYFSETQRNKGNFPGRFSGRQFSNSRSEMNVSTLELGDSALYLCASSLMASSYEQYFGPGTRLTVT.